What follows are 18 T cell receptor beta chains derived from one specimen sequenced in a study of T cells after yellow fever vaccination. TCRdb ran MiXCR on the 5' RACE reads and lists one entry per CDR3 protein. In the table there are roughly 300,000 distinct CDR3 sequences, roughly 8.6% of which are singletons. The sample consisted of PBMCs, taken about 41 days after the first yellow fever vaccination. These receptors all come from a man between 18 and 35 years old who received the YFV17D yellow fever vaccine.

This clonotype was picked up a small number of times. The rearrangement links TRBV19 to TRBJ2-7, with no clear D. Germline CDR1 is LNHDA and CDR2 is SQIVND (reference sequence). The CDR3 runs to 13 residues. The ends were cut back, 3 bases at V and 2 bases at J, with 8 bases in the middle. The CDR3: CASSITGTYEQYF. CDR3 bases: TGTGCCAGTAGTATTACCGGTACCTACGAGCAGTACTTC.

This clonotype was detected a few times. The genes are TRBV3-1 and TRBJ2-5, with D possibly being TRBD2 (5 bases). Germline V gene data show CDR1 as LGHDT and CDR2 as YNNKEL (reference sequence). Trimming took 1 base from V and 14 from J, leaving 14 bases between them. The CDR3 is 12 residues long. CDR3 in DNA: TGTGCCAGCAGCCAAGTTTTGAGGGCCCTATACTTC. It encodes CASSQVLRALYF.

The J gene is TRBJ2-7, the V gene TRBV5-1; D is unresolved. Per the germline V gene, CDR1 is SGHRS and CDR2 is YFSETQ. V shed 4 bases and J shed 7 bases, with 9 bases lying between them. The CDR3 sequence is 11 residues long. CDR3 amino acids: CASSGDWEQYF. In nucleotides, the CDR3 is TGCGCCAGCAGCGGGGATTGGGAGCAGTACTTC. The full variable domain, its missing parts supplied by reference TRBV5-1 and TRBJ2-7, is KAGVTQTPRYLIKTRGQQVTLSCSPISGHRSVSWYQQTPGQGLQFLFEYFSETQRNKGNFPGRFSGRQFSNSRSEMNVSTLELGDSALYLCASSGDWEQYFGPGTRLTVT.

This clonotype was counted ten times or more. This sequence joins TRBV7-3 and TRBJ2-2; 7 nucleotides align to TRBD1. CDR3 length: 15 residues. Germline V gives CDR1 SGHTA, CDR2 FQGTGA. Trimming at V came to 3 bases and at J to 6 bases, leaving 7 bases not matched to a gene. The CDR3 region has the DNA TGTGCCAGCAGCTTTGCTGGGCAGGGGGCCGGGGAGCTGTTTTTT. The encoded protein is CASSFAGQGAGELFF.

The chain is built from TRBV20-1 and TRBJ2-1; 9 bases map to TRBD2. Germline trimming cut 7 bases from V and 7 bases from J; bases unmatched to any gene: 11. Germline assignment: CDR1 DFQATT and CDR2 SNEGSKA (reference sequence). This CDR3 region has 14 residues. Here the CDR3 DNA reads TGCAGTGGAAGCGGGGGGCCGCCCGGGAATGAGCAGTTCTTC. It encodes CSGSGGPPGNEQFF.

This sequence joins TRBV11-3 and TRBJ2-5, with TRBD2 matching over 7 bases. V gave up 5 bases and J gave up 4 bases; unmatched junction bases: 4. There are 13 residues in the CDR3. Germline CDR1 reads SGHNT; CDR2 reads YENEEA. The CDR3 here is CASSIGTIETQYF. The DNA for the CDR3 is TGTGCCAGCAGCATCGGGACTATAGAGACCCAGTACTTC.

This rearrangement joins TRBV18 to TRBJ2-5; 8 nucleotides agree with TRBD2. Germline loops: CDR1 KGHSH, CDR2 LQKENI. V gave up 0 bases and J gave up 5 bases; unmatched junction bases: 2. CDR3 size: 14 residues. The CDR3 protein is CASSPPGRVETQYF. CDR3 sequence (DNA): TGTGCCAGCTCACCACCCGGGAGGGTGGAGACCCAGTACTTC.

This clonotype was seen a handful of times. The chain links TRBV4-3 to TRBJ1-6; D may be TRBD1 (6 bases). The CDR3 is made up of 14 amino acids. Trimming pared 4 bases from V and 9 bases from J, leaving 13 bases between. Germline V gene lookup returns CDR1 LGHNA and CDR2 YSLEER. CDR3 nucleotide sequence: TGCGCCAGCAGCCCCGGGGGGCTAAGTTCACCCCTCCACTTT. It translates to CASSPGGLSSPLHF.

CDR3: CASSLVGSGGFNEQFF. Written as DNA, the CDR3 is TGTGCCAGCAGCTTAGTAGGTAGCGGGGGATTCAATGAGCAGTTCTTC. The V call is TRBV7-2, the J call TRBJ2-1, with 9 bases identical to TRBD2. This CDR3 is built from 16 residues. Per germline, CDR1 SGHTA and CDR2 FQGNSA. V shed 1 base and J 6 bases; nucleotides not matched to a gene: 7.

This clonotype was recorded a few times. V and J are TRBV27 and TRBJ1-1; 8 bases match TRBD1. The junction had 3 bases not matched to a gene; V was cut back by 6 bases and J by 0 bases. The CDR3 is 14 residues long. Germline V gene sequence: CDR1 MNHEY, CDR2 SMNVEV (reference sequence). The CDR3 DNA reads TGTGCCAGCAGATTACAGGGGGTGAACACTGAAGCTTTCTTT. It encodes CASRLQGVNTEAFF.

The rearrangement uses TRBV7-2 and TRBJ2-6; the D call may be TRBD1 or TRBD2 (5 bases each). V lost 6 bases and J 6 bases, leaving 21 bases between the germline ends. Germline V gives CDR1 SGHTA, CDR2 FQGNSA. The CDR3 consists of 17 residues. In DNA, the CDR3 is TGTGCCAGCAGTCAGATACCGGGACGAGCGGCGGCCAACGTCCTGACTTTC. Translated, it gives CASSQIPGRAAANVLTF.

In this sample, this clonotype turned up many times. Sequence at one end of the junction differs from germline and may be a read error. The chain recombines TRBV9 with TRBJ2-1, with TRBD2 as a possible D gene (7 bases). Germline loops: CDR1 SGDLS, CDR2 YYNGEE. The CDR3 has 12 residues. CDR3 nucleotides: TGTGCCAGCAGTGTAGGGGGGGGTGAGCAGTTCTTC. This codes for CASSVGGGEQFF. The complete variable domain, with remaining parts taken from reference TRBV9 and TRBJ2-1, reads DSGVTQTPKHLITATGQRVTLRCSPRSGDLSVYWYQQSLDQGLQFLIQYYNGEERAKGNILERFSAQQFPDLHSELNLSSLELGDSALYFCASSVGGGEQFFGPGTRLTVL.

This clonotype was detected many times. The rearrangement links TRBV28 to TRBJ2-5; TRBD2 agrees at 10 bases. V was clipped by 5 bases and J by 5 bases; unmatched bases: 8. This CDR3 is 15 amino acids long. CDR1 is MDHEN, CDR2 SYDVKM, per germline. CDR3 loop: CASSLGLATGETQYF. CDR3 in DNA: TGTGCCAGCAGTCTGGGACTAGCGACCGGCGAGACCCAGTACTTC.

The rearrangement uses TRBV5-1 and TRBJ1-4; 7 nucleotides line up with TRBD1. CDR3 length: 13 amino acids. V was pared by 4 bases and J by 3 bases, with 0 bases of the junction left unmatched. Germline-derived CDR1 and CDR2 are SGHRS and YFSETQ. The CDR3: CASSGTANEKLFF. For the CDR3, the DNA is TGCGCCAGCAGCGGGACAGCTAATGAAAAACTGTTTTTT.

This clonotype was counted a few times. The chain joins TRBV7-6 to TRBJ1-3; a weak D match, TRBD1 (6 bases). The CDR3 is 16 amino acids. V dropped 2 bases and J dropped 0 bases, with 11 bases sitting between them. Germline V gives CDR1 SGHVS, CDR2 FNYEAQ. CDR3 nucleotide sequence: TGTGCCAGCAGCTTACTTCTACAGGGCTCTGGAAACACCATATATTTT. The encoded protein is CASSLLLQGSGNTIYF.

This clonotype was observed a handful of times. The rearrangement uses TRBV12-3 or TRBV12-4 and TRBJ2-1, with D perhaps matching TRBD1 (6 bases). V shed 6 bases and J shed 9 bases, with 12 bases lying between them. The CDR3 contains 12 residues. The CDR3 DNA reads TGTGCCAGCAGCCAAACAGGGCGTGAGCAGTTCTTC. Its protein product is CASSQTGREQFF.

The V gene is TRBV7-2, the J gene TRBJ2-7; TRBD1 matches 9 bases. V was pared by 5 bases and J by 3 bases, with 8 bases of the junction left unmatched. The CDR3 has 15 residues. From germline, CDR1 is SGHTA and CDR2 FQGNSA. In nucleotides, the CDR3 is TGTGCCAGCAGCATATCCCGACAGGGGGTCTACGAGCAGTACTTC. Translated: CASSISRQGVYEQYF.

With respect to this clonotype: One junction end does not reproduce the germline sequence, and a read error may be involved. The chain recombines TRBV9 with TRBJ2-3; 8 bases are a match to TRBD1. The V gene's germline CDR1 is SGDLS and CDR2 YYNGEE. CDR3 length: 12 amino acids. The CDR3: CASRSGRGPAHF. CDR3 in DNA: TGTGCCAGCAGGAGTGGCAGGGGGCCTGCCCATTTC.